This is a list of T cell receptor beta chains from one sample in a study of blood T cell repertoires in COVID-19. Method: immunoSEQ multiplex PCR; TCRdb's copy keeps in-frame clones and lacks some. Of fewer than 350,000 clones listed, about 86% are singletons. Source material: peripheral blood. These receptors were collected from a woman aged 55-69 years with active or convalescent COVID-19. Both conserved end residues are part of each CDR3. D genes are given only for firm matches.

D gene | V gene | CDR3 length | CDR3 protein
- | TRBV5-1 | 13 | CASTRASDYGYTF
TRBD2 | TRBV7-2 | 15 | CASSWLAGAQYEQYF
- | TRBV19 | 14 | CASSIDSGRNEQFF
- | TRBV6-1 | 13 | CASSEVQYYGYTF
- | TRBV5-1 | 15 | CASSKQGISPYEQYF
- | TRBV6-6 | 17 | CATSPGGWDGRNEKLFF
- | TRBV30 | 14 | CASTHGTRGNTIYF
TRBD2 | TRBV2 | 16 | CASSLLSGLAYNEQFF
- | TRBV6-5 | 14 | CASRQGRENSPLHF
TRBD2 | TRBV9 | 16 | CASSVAGRAGGDTQYF
- | TRBV27 | 16 | CASSPLPPGRGYGYTF
- | TRBV4-3 | 14 | CASSQGVANTEAFF
TRBD1 | TRBV5-1 | 15 | CASRERTGPRNTIYF
TRBD1 | TRBV7-7 | 14 | CASSPGQVKETQYF
TRBD1 | TRBV3-1/TRBV3-2 | 16 | CASSHQDRARKEPQHF
- | TRBV19 | 13 | CASKAFFYTEAFF
TRBD1 | TRBV11-2 | 16 | CASTRTGRASYNEQFF
- | TRBV5-1 | 14 | CASSSRGPKETQYF
TRBD1 | TRBV19 | 14 | CASSKGQGGHEQFF
TRBD1 | TRBV11-2 | 16 | CASSLDPGQGNSPLHF
- | TRBV7-2 | 17 | CASSLELTGRVAYEQYF
- | TRBV7-3 | 14 | CASSYLNSNQPQHF
TRBD1 | TRBV24-1 | 15 | CATSEDRGSGQPQHF
- | TRBV7-8 | 15 | CASSLALTGAYEQYF
- | TRBV15 | 19 | CATSRDMGGVVGSTDTQYF
- | TRBV5-1 | 13 | CASRTLEDTEAFF
- | TRBV7-2 | 14 | CASSLVVRNSPLHF
- | TRBV7-2 | 15 | CASSLVLLSNSPLHF
TRBD2 | TRBV18 | 19 | CASSPEGGGAFRDTGELFF